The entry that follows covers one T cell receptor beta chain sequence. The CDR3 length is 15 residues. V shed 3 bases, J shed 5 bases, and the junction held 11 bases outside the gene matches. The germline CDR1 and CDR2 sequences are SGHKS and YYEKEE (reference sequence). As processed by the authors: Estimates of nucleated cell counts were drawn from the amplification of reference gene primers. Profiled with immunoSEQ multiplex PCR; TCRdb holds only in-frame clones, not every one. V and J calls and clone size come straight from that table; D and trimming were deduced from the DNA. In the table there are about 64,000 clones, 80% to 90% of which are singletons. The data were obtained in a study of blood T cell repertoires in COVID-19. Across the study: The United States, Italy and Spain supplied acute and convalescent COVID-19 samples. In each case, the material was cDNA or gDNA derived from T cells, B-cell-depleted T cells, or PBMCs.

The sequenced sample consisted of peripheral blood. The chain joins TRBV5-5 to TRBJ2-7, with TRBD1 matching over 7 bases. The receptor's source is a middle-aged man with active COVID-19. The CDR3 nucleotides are TGTGCCAGCAGCTCGATGACAGGGTTTGAGGACGAGCAGTACTTC. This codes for CASSSMTGFEDEQYF.